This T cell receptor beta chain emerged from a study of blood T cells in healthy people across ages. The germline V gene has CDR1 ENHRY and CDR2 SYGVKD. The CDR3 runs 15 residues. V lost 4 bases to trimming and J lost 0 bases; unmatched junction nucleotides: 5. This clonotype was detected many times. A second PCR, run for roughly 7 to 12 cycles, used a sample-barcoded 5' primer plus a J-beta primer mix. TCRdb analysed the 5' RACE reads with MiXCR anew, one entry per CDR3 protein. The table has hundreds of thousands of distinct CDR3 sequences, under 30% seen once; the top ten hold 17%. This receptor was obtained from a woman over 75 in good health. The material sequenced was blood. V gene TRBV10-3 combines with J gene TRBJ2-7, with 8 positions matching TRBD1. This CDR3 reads CAISAGQGGSYEQYF. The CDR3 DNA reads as TGTGCCATCAGTGCCGGACAGGGAGGCTCCTACGAGCAGTACTTC.